This entry concerns a single T cell receptor (beta chain). This sample is drawn from a study of T cell changes during pregnancy in multiple sclerosis. The assay was immunoSEQ multiplex PCR, and TCRdb's table has in-frame clones only and misses some. The table includes 30,000 to 45,000 clones, around 90% detected once. Germline V CDR1 and CDR2: MGHDK, SYGVNS. The CDR3 consists of 15 residues. V lost 8 bases, J lost 0 bases, and 13 bases lay in between. The sequences come from CD4+ T cells from peripheral blood mononuclear cells, collected in the third trimester of pregnancy. The receptor comes from a female donor with multiple sclerosis, enrolled in a pregnancy study. The V gene is TRBV25-1, the J gene TRBJ1-4, with D possibly TRBD1 on 5 matching bases. The CDR3 nucleotides are TGTGCCAGCTCTTCCATGACAGCAACTAATGAAAAACTGTTTTTT. Protein product: CASSSMTATNEKLFF.